This entry describes one T cell receptor (beta chain). The table came from immunoSEQ multiplex PCR; TCRdb's copy has only in-frame clones and leaves some out. The sample yields more than 300,000 clones, more than 85% seen once. This entry belongs to a study of blood T cell repertoires in COVID-19. This sequence originates from a woman in her thirties or forties who had been exposed to COVID-19. The specimen sequenced was PBMCs or T cells enriched from blood (not recorded which).

The DNA of the CDR3 is TGTGCTAGTGGCCCCGACAGGGACAATGGCTACACCTTC. Amino acids: CASGPDRDNGYTF. This sequence joins TRBV12-5 and TRBJ1-2; 7 bases match TRBD1. V gave up 6 bases and J gave up 6 bases; unmatched junction bases: 7. Germline lookup yields CDR1 LGHNT and CDR2 FRNRAP. This CDR3 contains 13 residues. Together with reference TRBV12-5 and TRBJ1-2, the CDR3 gives the full variable domain: DARVTQTPRHKVTEMGQEVTMRCQPILGHNTVFWYRQTMMQGLELLAYFRNRAPLDDSGMPKDRFSAEMPDATLATLKIQPSEPRDSAVYFCASGPDRDNGYTFGSGTRLTVV.